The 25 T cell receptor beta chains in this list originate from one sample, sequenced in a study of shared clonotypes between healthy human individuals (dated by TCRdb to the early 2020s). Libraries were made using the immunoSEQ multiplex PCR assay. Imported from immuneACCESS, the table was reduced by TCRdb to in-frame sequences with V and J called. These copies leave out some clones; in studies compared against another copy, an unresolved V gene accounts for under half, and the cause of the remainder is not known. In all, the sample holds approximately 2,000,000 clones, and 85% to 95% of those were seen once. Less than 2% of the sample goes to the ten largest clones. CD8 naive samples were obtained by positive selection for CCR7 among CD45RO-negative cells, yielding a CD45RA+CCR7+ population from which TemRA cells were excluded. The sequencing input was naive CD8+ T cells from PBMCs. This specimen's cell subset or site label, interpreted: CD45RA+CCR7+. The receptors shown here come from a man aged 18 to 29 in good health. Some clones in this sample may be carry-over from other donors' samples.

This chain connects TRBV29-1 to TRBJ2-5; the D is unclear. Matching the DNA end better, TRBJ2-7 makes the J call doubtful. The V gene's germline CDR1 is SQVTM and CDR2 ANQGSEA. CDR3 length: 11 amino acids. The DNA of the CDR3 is TGCAGCGCGATGGGCAACTACGAGCAGTACTTC. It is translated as CSAMGNYEQYF.

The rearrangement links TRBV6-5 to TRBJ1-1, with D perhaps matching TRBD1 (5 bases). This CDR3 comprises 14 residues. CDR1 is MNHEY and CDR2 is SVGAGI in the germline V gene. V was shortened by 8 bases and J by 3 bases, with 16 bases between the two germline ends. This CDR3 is CASHPRRGYTEAFF. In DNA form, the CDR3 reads TGTGCCAGCCATCCCCGTCGGGGGTACACTGAAGCTTTCTTT.

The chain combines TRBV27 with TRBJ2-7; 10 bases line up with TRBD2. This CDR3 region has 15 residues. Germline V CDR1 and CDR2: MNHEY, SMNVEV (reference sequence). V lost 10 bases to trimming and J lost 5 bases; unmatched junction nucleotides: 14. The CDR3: CATQAEAGGPHEQYF. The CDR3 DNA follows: TGTGCCACTCAAGCTGAAGCGGGAGGGCCCCACGAGCAGTACTTC.

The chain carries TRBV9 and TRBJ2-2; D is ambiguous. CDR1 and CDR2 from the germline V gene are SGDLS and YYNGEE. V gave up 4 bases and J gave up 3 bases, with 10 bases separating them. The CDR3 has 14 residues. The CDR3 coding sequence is TGTGCCAGCAGCCTCACCCTTCACACCGGGGAGCTGTTTTTT. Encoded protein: CASSLTLHTGELFF.

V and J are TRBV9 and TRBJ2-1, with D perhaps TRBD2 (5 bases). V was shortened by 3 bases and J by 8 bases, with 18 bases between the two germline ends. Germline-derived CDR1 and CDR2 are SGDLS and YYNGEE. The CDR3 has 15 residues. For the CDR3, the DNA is TGTGCCAGCAGCGCGGTAGGGAGTGCTTTCGATGAGCAGTTCTTC. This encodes CASSAVGSAFDEQFF.

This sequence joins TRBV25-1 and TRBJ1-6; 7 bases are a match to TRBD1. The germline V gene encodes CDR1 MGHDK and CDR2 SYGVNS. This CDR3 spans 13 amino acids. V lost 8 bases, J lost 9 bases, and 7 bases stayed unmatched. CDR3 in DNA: TGTGCCAGCTCTACAGGGGTCGGTTCACCCCTCCACTTT. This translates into CASSTGVGSPLHF.

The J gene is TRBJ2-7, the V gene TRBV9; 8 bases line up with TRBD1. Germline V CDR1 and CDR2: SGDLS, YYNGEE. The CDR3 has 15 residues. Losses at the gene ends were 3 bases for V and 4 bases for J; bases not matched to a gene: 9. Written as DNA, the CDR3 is TGTGCCAGCAGCGCCGGACAGGGAAGCCCTTACGAGCAGTACTTC. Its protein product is CASSAGQGSPYEQYF.

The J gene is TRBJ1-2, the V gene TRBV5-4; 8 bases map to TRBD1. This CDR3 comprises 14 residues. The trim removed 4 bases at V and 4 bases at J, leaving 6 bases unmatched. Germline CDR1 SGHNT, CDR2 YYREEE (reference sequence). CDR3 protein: CASSPTGDPYGYTF. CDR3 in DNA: TGTGCCAGCAGCCCGACAGGGGATCCCTATGGCTACACCTTC. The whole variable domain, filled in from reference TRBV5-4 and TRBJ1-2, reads ETGVTQSPTHLIKTRGQQVTLRCSSQSGHNTVSWYQQALGQGPQFIFQYYREEENGRGNFPPRFSGLQFPNYSSELNVNALELDDSALYLCASSPTGDPYGYTFGSGTRLTVV.

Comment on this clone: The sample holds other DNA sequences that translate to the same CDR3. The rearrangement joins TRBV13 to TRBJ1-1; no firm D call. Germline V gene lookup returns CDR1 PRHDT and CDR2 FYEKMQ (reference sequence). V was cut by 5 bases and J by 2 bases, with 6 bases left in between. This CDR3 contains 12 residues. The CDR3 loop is CASSGSNTEAFF. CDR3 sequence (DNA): TGTGCCAGCAGCGGGAGCAACACTGAAGCTTTCTTT.

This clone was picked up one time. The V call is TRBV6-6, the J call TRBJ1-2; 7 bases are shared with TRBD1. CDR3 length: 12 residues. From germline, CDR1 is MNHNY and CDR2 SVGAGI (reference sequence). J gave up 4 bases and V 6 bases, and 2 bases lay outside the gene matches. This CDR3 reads CASRNRGYGYTF. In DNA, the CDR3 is TGTGCCAGCAGGAACAGGGGCTATGGCTACACCTTC.

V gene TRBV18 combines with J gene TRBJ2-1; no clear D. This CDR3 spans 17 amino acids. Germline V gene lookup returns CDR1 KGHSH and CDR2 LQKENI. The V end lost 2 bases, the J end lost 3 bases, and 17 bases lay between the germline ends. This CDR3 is CASSPRPFESYYNEQFF. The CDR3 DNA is TGTGCCAGCTCACCAAGGCCCTTTGAAAGCTACTACAATGAGCAGTTCTTC.

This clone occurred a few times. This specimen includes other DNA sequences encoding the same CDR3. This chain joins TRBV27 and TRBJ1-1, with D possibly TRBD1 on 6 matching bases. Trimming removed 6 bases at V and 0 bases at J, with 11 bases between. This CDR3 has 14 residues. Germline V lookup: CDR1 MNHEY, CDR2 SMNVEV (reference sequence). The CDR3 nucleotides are TGTGCCAGCAGCCTCCAGGGGTTGAACACTGAAGCTTTCTTT. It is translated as CASSLQGLNTEAFF.

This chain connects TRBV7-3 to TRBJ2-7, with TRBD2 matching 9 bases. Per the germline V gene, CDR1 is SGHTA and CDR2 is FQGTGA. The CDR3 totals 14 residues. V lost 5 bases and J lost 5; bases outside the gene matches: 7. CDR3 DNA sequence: TGTGCCAGCAGCGCCGGGACTAGCATCCACGAGCAGTACTTC. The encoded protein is CASSAGTSIHEQYF.

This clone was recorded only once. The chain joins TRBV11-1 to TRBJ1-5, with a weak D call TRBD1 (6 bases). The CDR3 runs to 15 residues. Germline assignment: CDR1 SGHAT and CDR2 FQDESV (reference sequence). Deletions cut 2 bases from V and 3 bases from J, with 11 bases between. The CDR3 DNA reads TGTGCCAGCAGCTTATCGGGACACCTCAATCAGCCCCAGCATTTT. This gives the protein CASSLSGHLNQPQHF. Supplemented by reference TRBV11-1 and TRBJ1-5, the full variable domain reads EAEVAQSPRYKITEKSQAVAFWCDPISGHATLYWYRQILGQGPELLVQFQDESVVDDSQLPKDRFSAERLKGVDSTLKIQPAELGDSAMYLCASSLSGHLNQPQHFGDGTRLSIL.

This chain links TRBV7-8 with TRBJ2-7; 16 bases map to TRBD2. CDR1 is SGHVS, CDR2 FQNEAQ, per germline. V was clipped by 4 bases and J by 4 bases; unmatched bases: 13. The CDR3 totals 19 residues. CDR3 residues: CASSSPGLAGGPGGYEQYF. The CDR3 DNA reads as TGTGCCAGCAGCTCTCCGGGACTAGCGGGAGGGCCGGGCGGGTACGAGCAGTACTTC.

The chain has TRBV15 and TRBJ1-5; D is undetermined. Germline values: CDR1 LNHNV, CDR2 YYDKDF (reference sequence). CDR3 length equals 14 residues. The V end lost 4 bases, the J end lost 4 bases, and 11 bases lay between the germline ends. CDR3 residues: CATSIRVENQPQHF. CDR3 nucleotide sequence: TGTGCCACCAGCATCCGGGTCGAGAATCAGCCCCAGCATTTT.

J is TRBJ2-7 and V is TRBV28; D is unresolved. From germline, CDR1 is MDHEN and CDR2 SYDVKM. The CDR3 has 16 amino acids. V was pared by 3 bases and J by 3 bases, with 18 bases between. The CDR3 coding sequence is TGTGCCAGCAGTTTCCCCGTAGCTACCCTTAACTACGAGCAGTACTTC. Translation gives CASSFPVATLNYEQYF. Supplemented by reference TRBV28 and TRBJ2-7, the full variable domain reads DVKVTQSSRYLVKRTGEKVFLECVQDMDHENMFWYRQDPGLGLRLIYFSYDVKMKEKGDIPEGYSVSREKKERFSLILESASTNQTSMYLCASSFPVATLNYEQYFGPGTRLTVT.

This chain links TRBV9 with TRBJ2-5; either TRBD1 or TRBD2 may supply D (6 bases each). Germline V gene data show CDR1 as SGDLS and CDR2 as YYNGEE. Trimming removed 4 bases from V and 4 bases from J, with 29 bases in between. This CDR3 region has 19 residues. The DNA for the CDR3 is TGTGCCAGCAGCTCAGAGGGGCCGCCAGGGGAAGAGGGAGGAGAGACCCAGTACTTC. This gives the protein CASSSEGPPGEEGGETQYF.

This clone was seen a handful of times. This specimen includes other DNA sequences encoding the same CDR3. CDR3 residues: CASSFGGEQYF. In DNA, the CDR3 is TGTGCCAGCAGTTTCGGGGGCGAGCAGTACTTC. This chain uses TRBV27 with TRBJ2-7; D might be TRBD2 (6 bases). V was clipped by 3 bases and J by 6 bases, with 6 bases between them. The CDR3 loop spans 11 amino acids. Per the germline V gene, CDR1 is MNHEY and CDR2 is SMNVEV (reference sequence).

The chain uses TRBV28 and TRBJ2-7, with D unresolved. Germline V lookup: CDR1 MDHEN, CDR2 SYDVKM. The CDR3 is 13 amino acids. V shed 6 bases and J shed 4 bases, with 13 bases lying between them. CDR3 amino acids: CASSYTEAYEQYF. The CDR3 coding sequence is TGTGCCAGCAGCTACACCGAGGCTTACGAGCAGTACTTC. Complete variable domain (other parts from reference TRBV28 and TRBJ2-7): DVKVTQSSRYLVKRTGEKVFLECVQDMDHENMFWYRQDPGLGLRLIYFSYDVKMKEKGDIPEGYSVSREKKERFSLILESASTNQTSMYLCASSYTEAYEQYFGPGTRLTVT.

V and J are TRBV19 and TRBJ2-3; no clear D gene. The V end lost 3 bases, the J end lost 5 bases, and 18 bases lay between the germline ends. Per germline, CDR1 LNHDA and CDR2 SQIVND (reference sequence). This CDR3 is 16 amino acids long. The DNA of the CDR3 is TGTGCCAGTAGTATTCGTCCAGGAGTAGTGGTAGATACGCAGTATTTT. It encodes CASSIRPGVVVDTQYF.

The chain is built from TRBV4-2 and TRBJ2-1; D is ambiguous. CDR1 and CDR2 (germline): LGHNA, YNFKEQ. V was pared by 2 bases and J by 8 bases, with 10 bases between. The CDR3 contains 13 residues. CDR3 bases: TGTGCCAGCAGCCAAATGAAGTGGGATGAGCAGTTCTTC. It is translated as CASSQMKWDEQFF.

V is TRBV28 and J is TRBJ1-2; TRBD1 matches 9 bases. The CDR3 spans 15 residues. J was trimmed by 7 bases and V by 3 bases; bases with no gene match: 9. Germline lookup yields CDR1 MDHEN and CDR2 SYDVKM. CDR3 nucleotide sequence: TGTGCCAGCAGTTTGGAGGTGACAGGGGGTACTGGCTACACCTTC. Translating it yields CASSLEVTGGTGYTF.

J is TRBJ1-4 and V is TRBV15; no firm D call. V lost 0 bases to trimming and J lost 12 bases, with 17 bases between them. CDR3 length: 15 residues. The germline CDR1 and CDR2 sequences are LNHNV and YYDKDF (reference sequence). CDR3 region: CATSRELDGWPELFF. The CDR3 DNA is TGTGCCACCAGCAGAGAACTCGACGGCTGGCCAGAACTGTTTTTT.

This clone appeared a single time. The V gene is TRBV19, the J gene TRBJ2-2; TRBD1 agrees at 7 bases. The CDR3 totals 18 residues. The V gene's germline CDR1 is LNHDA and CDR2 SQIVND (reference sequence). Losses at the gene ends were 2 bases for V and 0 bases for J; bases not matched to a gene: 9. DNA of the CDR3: TGTGCCAGTAGTATAAGGTTGTTTGGGACAGCGAACACCGGGGAGCTGTTTTTT. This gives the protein CASSIRLFGTANTGELFF.